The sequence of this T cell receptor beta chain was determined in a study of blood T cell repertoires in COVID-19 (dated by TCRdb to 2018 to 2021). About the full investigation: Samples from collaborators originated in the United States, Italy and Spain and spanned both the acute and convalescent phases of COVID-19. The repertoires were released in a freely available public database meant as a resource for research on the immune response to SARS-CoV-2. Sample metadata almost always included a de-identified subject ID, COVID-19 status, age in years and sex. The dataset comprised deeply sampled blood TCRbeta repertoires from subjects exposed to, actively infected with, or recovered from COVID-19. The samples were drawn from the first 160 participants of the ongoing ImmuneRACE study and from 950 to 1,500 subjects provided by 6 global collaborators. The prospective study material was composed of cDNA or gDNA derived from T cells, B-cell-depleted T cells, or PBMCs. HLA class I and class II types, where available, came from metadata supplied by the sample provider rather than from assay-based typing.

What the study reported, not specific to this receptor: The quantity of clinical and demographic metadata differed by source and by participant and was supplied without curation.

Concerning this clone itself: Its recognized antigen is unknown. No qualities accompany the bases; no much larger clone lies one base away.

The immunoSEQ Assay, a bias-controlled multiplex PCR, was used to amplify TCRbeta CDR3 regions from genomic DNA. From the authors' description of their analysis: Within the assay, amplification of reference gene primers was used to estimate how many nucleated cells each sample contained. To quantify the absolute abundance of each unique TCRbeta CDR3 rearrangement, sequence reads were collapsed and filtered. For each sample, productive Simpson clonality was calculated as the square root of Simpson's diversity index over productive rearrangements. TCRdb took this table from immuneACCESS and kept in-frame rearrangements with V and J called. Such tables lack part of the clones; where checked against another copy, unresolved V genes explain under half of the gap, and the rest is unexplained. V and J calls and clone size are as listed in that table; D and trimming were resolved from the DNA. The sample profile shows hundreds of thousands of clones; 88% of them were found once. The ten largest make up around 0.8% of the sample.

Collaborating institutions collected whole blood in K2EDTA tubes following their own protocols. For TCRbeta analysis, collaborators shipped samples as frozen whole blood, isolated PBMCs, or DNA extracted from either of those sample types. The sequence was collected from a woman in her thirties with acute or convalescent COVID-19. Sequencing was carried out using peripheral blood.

The CDR3 corresponds to CASRPEINQPQHF. The DNA sequence reads TGTGCCAGCAGACCCGAGATAAATCAGCCCCAGCATTTT. The chain employs TRBV6-5 and TRBJ1-5; the D gene identity is not certain. For CDR1 and CDR2, the germline V gene lists MNHEY and SVGAGI. V lost 6 bases and J lost 4 bases; the stretch between them is 10 bases long. Inclusive of the bounding cysteine and phenylalanine, the CDR3 is 13 residues long. The kept DNA is CDR3 alone, 39 bases in frame from the first base.